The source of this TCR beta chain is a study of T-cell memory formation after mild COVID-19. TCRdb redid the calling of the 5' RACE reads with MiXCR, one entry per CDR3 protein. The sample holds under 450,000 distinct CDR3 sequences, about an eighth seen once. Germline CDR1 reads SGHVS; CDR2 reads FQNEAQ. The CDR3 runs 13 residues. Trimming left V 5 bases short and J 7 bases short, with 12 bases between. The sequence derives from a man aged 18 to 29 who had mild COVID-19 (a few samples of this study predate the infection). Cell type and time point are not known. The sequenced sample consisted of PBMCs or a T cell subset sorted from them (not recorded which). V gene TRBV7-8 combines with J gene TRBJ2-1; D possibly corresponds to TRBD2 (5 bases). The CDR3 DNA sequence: TGTGCCAGCAGCCCCTACTCGGGGAATGAGCAGTTCTTC. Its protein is CASSPYSGNEQFF. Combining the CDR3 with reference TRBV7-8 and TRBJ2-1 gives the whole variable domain GAGVSQSPRYKVAKRGQDVALRCDPISGHVSLFWYQQALGQGPEFLTYFQNEAQLDKSGLPSDRFFAERPEGSVSTLKIQRTQQEDSAVYLCASSPYSGNEQFFGPGTRLTVL.